A selection of T cell receptor beta chains follows, all from one sample in a study of blood T cells in healthy people across ages. TCRdb ran MiXCR on the 5' RACE reads and lists one entry per CDR3 protein. Among 1.5 million to 2 million distinct CDR3 sequences listed, around 35% were seen once. Sequenced input: blood. The receptors originated from a woman aged 25-40 years in good health. CDR3s include the opening cysteine and the closing phenylalanine or tryptophan. The D gene is left open where the match is weak. The size entry is marked missing in some rows and otherwise reads once, few, many or a size class.

clone size	V gene	D gene	CDR3 length	J gene	CDR3 protein	CDR3 DNA
.	TRBV3-1	.	13	TRBJ1-2	CASSQVGRDGYTF	TGTGCCAGCAGCCAGGTGGGCAGGGATGGCTACACCTTC
.	TRBV28	.	14	TRBJ2-7	CASSLTAANYEQYF	TGCGCCAGCAGTTTAACGGCAGCTAACTACGAGCAGTACTTC
.	TRBV29-1	TRBD2	16	TRBJ2-3	CSARELAGSSIDTQYF	TGCAGCGCTAGGGAACTAGCGGGCTCCAGCATAGATACGCAGTATTTT
few	TRBV5-1	TRBD2	14	TRBJ2-1	CASSLLAGTDEQFF	TGCGCCAGCAGCTTGTTAGCGGGGACCGATGAGCAGTTCTTC
.	TRBV5-8	.	16	TRBJ2-5	CASSLALQGGQETQYF	TGTGCCAGCAGCTTGGCCCTACAGGGAGGTCAAGAGACCCAGTACTTC
.	TRBV20-1	.	14	TRBJ2-1	CSGRISPSYNEQFF	TGCAGTGGGAGGATCTCCCCCTCCTACAATGAGCAGTTCTTC
.	TRBV20-1	.	11	TRBJ1-2	CSATVSRGYTF	TGCAGTGCTACCGTATCCCGGGGCTACACCTTC
.	TRBV7-8	.	17	TRBJ2-7	CASSLLASVDRTYEQYF	TGTGCCAGCAGCCTTTTGGCATCGGTGGACAGAACGTACGAGCAGTACTTC
once	TRBV20-1	.	16	TRBJ1-2	CSARGGGENYNYGYTF	TGCAGTGCTAGAGGGGGGGGAGAGAACTATAACTATGGCTACACCTTC
.	TRBV27	TRBD2	14	TRBJ2-7	CASHFSGSSYEQYF	TGTGCCAGCCACTTTAGCGGGAGTTCCTACGAGCAGTACTTC
.	TRBV12-3/TRBV12-4	TRBD1	16	TRBJ1-2	CASSLARQGALYGYTF	TGTGCCAGCAGTTTAGCCCGACAGGGGGCCCTCTATGGCTACACCTTC
.	TRBV4-1	.	14	TRBJ2-7	CAGSRVGASYEQYF	TGCGCCGGCAGCCGGGTGGGGGCCTCCTACGAGCAGTACTTC
few	TRBV11-2	.	15	TRBJ2-5	CASSSSWGRQETQYF	TGTGCCAGCAGCTCCTCCTGGGGACGGCAAGAGACCCAGTACTTC
.	TRBV28	.	17	TRBJ2-7	CASSFTRTYPWGYEQYF	TGTGCCAGCAGTTTTACCCGGACTTATCCATGGGGCTACGAGCAGTACTTC
.	TRBV11-2	.	17	TRBJ1-6	CASSGTEGLAYSSPLHF	TGTGCCAGCAGCGGAACGGAGGGTCTCGCCTATAGTTCACCCCTCCACTTT
.	TRBV6-1	TRBD1	14	TRBJ1-2	CASSAAAGGHGYTF	TGTGCCAGCAGTGCCGCCGCAGGGGGGCATGGCTACACCTTC
.	TRBV7-3	TRBD1	15	TRBJ2-5	CASSPSTGGKETQYF	TGTGCCAGCAGCCCTTCGACAGGGGGGAAAGAGACCCAGTACTTC